The rows below give T cell receptor beta chains drawn from one sample of a study of OX40 agonist ivuxolimab in advanced cancers. Some clones are missing from TCRdb's copy, which holds only in-frame ones; the method was immunoSEQ multiplex PCR. The data show 25,000 or so clones, just under 75% seen once. This sample comprised CD4+ or CD8+ T cells sorted from blood, obtained in a trial of the OX40 agonist ivuxolimab. All receptors derive from an adult with an advanced solid tumor such as melanoma, head and neck, liver or kidney cancer. CDR3s include the opening cysteine and the closing phenylalanine or tryptophan. The D gene is left open where the match is weak. Clone size is given for some rows only: seen once, a few or many times, or a class if the clone is expanded.

>-|TRBV5-1|-|TRBJ2-7
TGCGCCAGCAGCTTGGGGGATGGGCCTTCCTACGAGCAGTACTTC
CASSLGDGPSYEQYF
>-|TRBV4-3|TRBD2|TRBJ2-1
TGCGCCAGCAGCCAAGAGAGCGGGGGCGAGGATGAGCAGTTCTTC
CASSQESGGEDEQFF
>-|TRBV5-8|TRBD2|TRBJ2-2
TGTGCCAGCAGCCCACCCGGACTAGCGGGGGGTCGGACCGGGGAGCTGTTTTTT
CASSPPGLAGGRTGELFF
>-|TRBV6-5|TRBD1|TRBJ2-1
TGTGCCAGCGGCGGGACAGGACCCTACAATGAGCAGTTCTTC
CASGGTGPYNEQFF
>-|TRBV7-7|-|TRBJ2-1
TGTGCTAGCAGCCTTCTCGTACAGGGTCATGAGCAGTTCTTC
CASSLLVQGHEQFF
>few|TRBV2|-|TRBJ2-5
TGTGCCAGCAGAAGAATAGCGGACCAAGAGACCCAGTACTTC
CASRRIADQETQYF
>-|TRBV7-2|TRBD1|TRBJ1-1
TGTGCCAGCAGGCTGGGACAGATTAGGAGCACTGAAGCTTTCTTT
CASRLGQIRSTEAFF
>-|TRBV21-1|-|TRBJ1-5
TGTGCCAGCAGCAGGGGCGACAGGGTGGGGAATCAGCCCCAGCATTTT
CASSRGDRVGNQPQHF
>-|TRBV5-3|TRBD2|TRBJ2-3
TGTGCCAGAAGCGACCGGGGGGGCATCGCAGATACGCAGTATTTT
CARSDRGGIADTQYF
>-|TRBV28|TRBD1|TRBJ1-2
TGTGCCAGCAGTTTAAGGGGGCAGGGGAGAGACTATGGCTACACCTTC
CASSLRGQGRDYGYTF
>-|TRBV9|-|TRBJ1-3
TGTGCCAGCAGCCTTTCGGGGAAGGGAAACACCATATATTTT
CASSLSGKGNTIYF
>-|TRBV29-1|TRBD2|TRBJ2-5
TGCAGCGTGTGGGGAGGGGACTTGGGGGAGACCCAGTACTTC
CSVWGGDLGETQYF
>-|TRBV27|-|TRBJ1-5
TGTGCCAGCAGTTTGTCCAGGTCCAATCAGCCCCAGCATTTT
CASSLSRSNQPQHF
>-|TRBV7-6|-|TRBJ2-1
TGTGCCAGCAGCTTAAACATACTAGCTCCAAACAATGAGCAGTTCTTC
CASSLNILAPNNEQFF
>-|TRBV7-8|-|TRBJ1-5
TGTGCCAGCAGCATTTACAGGGCCAATAGCAATCAGCCCCAGCATTTT
CASSIYRANSNQPQHF
>-|TRBV11-3|-|TRBJ2-3
TGTGCCAGCAGCTTGACAGATACGCAGTATTTT
CASSLTDTQYF
>-|TRBV27|-|TRBJ1-3
TGTGCCAGCAGCGACGGGACCAGCTCTGGAAACACCATATATTTT
CASSDGTSSGNTIYF
>-|TRBV7-8|TRBD1|TRBJ1-3
TGTGCCAGCAGCGACCGGACAGGGAGCTCTGGAAACACCATATATTTT
CASSDRTGSSGNTIYF
>once|TRBV30|-|TRBJ2-7
TGTGCCTGGAGTGGAGGGCGGACCTACGAGCAGTACTTC
CAWSGGRTYEQYF
>-|TRBV30|-|TRBJ1-1
TGTGCCTGGAGTGTACACTCTGGGCAGGGCGTTGAAGCTTTCTTT
CAWSVHSGQGVEAFF
>-|TRBV4-2|TRBD2|TRBJ2-3
TGTGCCAGCAGCCAACGGGGACTAGCGGGGGGTCTGGATACGCAGTATTTT
CASSQRGLAGGLDTQYF
>-|TRBV7-3|TRBD2|TRBJ2-3
TGTGCCAGCAGCTTAATAGCTAGCGGGGGGGCCACGCAGTATTTT
CASSLIASGGATQYF
>-|TRBV11-2|-|TRBJ2-3
TGTGCCAGCTCGGGAGACTCCACTAGCACAGATACGCAGTATTTT
CASSGDSTSTDTQYF
>-|TRBV4-3|-|TRBJ2-2
TGCGCCAGCAGCCAAGAAACACTTGAGAACACCGGGGAGCTGTTTTTT
CASSQETLENTGELFF
>-|TRBV5-4|TRBD1|TRBJ1-2
TGTGCCAGCAGCCGTGGACAGGGGGCGGATGGCTACACCTTC
CASSRGQGADGYTF
>-|TRBV6-5|TRBD2|TRBJ2-5
TGTGCCAGCAGTCCAGGACTAGCGGTAGAGACCCAGTACTTC
CASSPGLAVETQYF
>few|TRBV7-8|-|TRBJ2-7
TGTGCCAGCAGCGCTTCCTACGAGCAGTACTTC
CASSASYEQYF
>-|TRBV30|-|TRBJ1-5
TGTGCCTGGGGACCCGACACCTATCAGCCCCAGCATTTT
CAWGPDTYQPQHF
>-|TRBV7-3|TRBD2|TRBJ2-5
TGTGCCAGCAGCCCAAGACTAGCGGGGGGTCTGGAGACCCAGTACTTC
CASSPRLAGGLETQYF
>few|TRBV11-2|-|TRBJ2-7
TGTGCCAGCAGCTTAGCCGGGGAGCAGTACTTC
CASSLAGEQYF
>-|TRBV5-6|TRBD2|TRBJ2-5
TGTGCCAGCAGCTTGGGCCCTAGCGGGGGGGCGGTAGAGACCCAGTACTTC
CASSLGPSGGAVETQYF